One sample yielded the 13 T cell receptor beta chains listed below, sequenced in a study of human T cells and chemical hapten exposure. Via MiXCR, TCRdb re-called the RACE reads, giving one row per CDR3 protein. The top ten clones hold 3.5% to 4.5% of a sample with tens of thousands of distinct CDR3 sequences, 11% of them seen once. Time point defined: pre-sensitization, week 0. Specified treatment: therapeutic diphenylcyclopropenone sensitization with weekly scalp DPC. The source was whole blood, collected in connection with sensitization to the hapten diphenylcyclopropenone (DPC). The receptors were sampled from a woman aged 40-49 years with alopecia areata. Some clones in this sample may be carry-over from other donors' samples.

This clonotype turned up a few times. V is TRBV7-2 and J is TRBJ1-1; perhaps TRBD1 as D (6 bases). Germline V gene lookup returns CDR1 SGHTA and CDR2 FQGNSA. There are 18 residues in the CDR3. Trimming pared 4 bases from V and 0 bases from J, leaving 21 bases between. The CDR3 spells CASSSRADGGLMNTEAFF. The CDR3 coding sequence is TGTGCCAGCAGCTCCCGGGCTGATGGGGGCCTAATGAACACTGAAGCTTTCTTT. Supplemented by reference TRBV7-2 and TRBJ1-1, the full variable domain reads GAGVSQSPSNKVTEKGKDVELRCDPISGHTALYWYRQSLGQGLEFLIYFQGNSAPDKSGLPSDRFSAERTGGSVSTLTIQRTQQEDSAVYLCASSSRADGGLMNTEAFFGQGTRLTVV.

The sample holds many counts of this clonotype. The rearrangement links TRBV14 to TRBJ2-7, with 15 bases that match TRBD2. Germline V gives CDR1 SGHDN, CDR2 FVKESK. The CDR3 totals 16 residues. The V segment lost 9 bases and the J segment 0 bases; nucleotides outside the gene matches: 6. The CDR3 nucleotides are TGTGCCAGTCCGGGACTAGCGGGGGGCAGCTCCTACGAGCAGTACTTC. This codes for CASPGLAGGSSYEQYF.

The chain combines TRBV7-6 with TRBJ1-2; D not certain. Germline V CDR1 and CDR2: SGHVS, FNYEAQ. V was clipped by 5 bases and J by 4 bases, with 11 bases between them. This CDR3 is 13 amino acids long. The DNA of the CDR3 is TGTGCCAGCAGCCGGGGAGGCGGCTATGGCTACACCTTC. Amino acids: CASSRGGGYGYTF.

This clonotype showed up just a few times. The genes are TRBV6-2 or TRBV6-3 and TRBJ1-2, with D possibly being TRBD1 (6 bases). The V gene's germline CDR1 is MNHEY and CDR2 SVGEGT. CDR3 size: 14 residues. The V gene lost 7 bases and the J gene lost 4 bases, with 16 bases spanning the gap. The CDR3: CASTWGPGGYGYTF. In DNA form, the CDR3 reads TGTGCCAGCACCTGGGGGCCTGGTGGCTATGGCTACACCTTC.

In its sample, this clonotype was seen a few times. V and J are TRBV15 and TRBJ1-1; perhaps TRBD1 as D (6 bases). The CDR3 length is 16 residues. Germline CDR1 and CDR2: LNHNV and YYDKDF (reference sequence). The V end was cut by 1 base, the J end by 10 bases, with 22 bases between. The CDR3 DNA sequence: TGTGCCACCAGCAGAGCTACGGGGGGCCTCCTCGGTGGAGCTTTCTTT. Amino acid sequence: CATSRATGGLLGGAFF.

At least ten counts were recorded for this clonotype. The chain carries TRBV6-6 and TRBJ1-2; TRBD1 might be the D (5 bases). From germline, CDR1 is MNHNY and CDR2 SVGAGI (reference sequence). V was shortened by 7 bases and J by 4 bases, with 13 bases between the two germline ends. CDR3 size: 13 residues. The CDR3 region has the DNA TGTGCCAGCATTAACGGGGGAACCTATGGCTACACCTTC. It translates to CASINGGTYGYTF.

This clonotype has at least ten counts. This sequence joins TRBV28 and TRBJ2-5; a possible D gene is TRBD1 (5 bases). The V gene's germline CDR1 is MDHEN and CDR2 SYDVKM. With 3 bases removed from V and 0 bases from J, the gap between germline ends came to 8 bases. The CDR3 runs 14 residues. DNA for the CDR3: TGTGCCAGCAGTTTCCGACAGTACCAAGAGACCCAGTACTTC. Amino acids: CASSFRQYQETQYF.

The chain uses TRBV19 and TRBJ1-4; weak D call: TRBD1 (5 bases). The CDR3 is 13 residues long. CDR1 and CDR2 from the germline V gene are LNHDA and SQIVND (reference sequence). V was clipped by 6 bases and J by 7 bases, with 12 bases between them. The CDR3 DNA follows: TGTGCCAGTAGCCGACAGAGTGTTGAAAAACTGTTTTTT. Translation: CASSRQSVEKLFF.

This clonotype occurred a few times. The chain recombines TRBV6-2 or TRBV6-3 with TRBJ1-4, with D possibly TRBD1 on 6 matching bases. The CDR3 spans 16 residues. Germline V gene data show CDR1 as MNHEY and CDR2 as SVGEGT. Between the trimmed V and J ends, which lost 3 bases and 6 bases, there was a span of 17 bases. The CDR3 region is CASSYWGPPDDEKLFF. The CDR3 nucleotides are TGTGCCAGCAGTTATTGGGGGCCTCCGGATGATGAAAAACTGTTTTTT.

The table lists this clonotype with many counts. CDR3 sequence: CASSTGQGFNQPQHF. CDR3 nucleotide sequence: TGTGCCAGCAGCACGGGACAGGGCTTCAATCAGCCCCAGCATTTT. V is TRBV7-9 and J is TRBJ1-5; 9 bases match TRBD1. The CDR3 totals 15 residues. Unmatched junction bases numbered 5, after V lost 5 bases and J lost 3 bases. Germline CDR1 reads SEHNR; CDR2 reads FQNEAQ (reference sequence).

This clonotype was counted only a few times. The DNA for the CDR3 is TGTGCCAGCAGCCCCCCAAGGGACTATGGCTACACCTTC. Its translation is CASSPPRDYGYTF. The chain has TRBV7-9 and TRBJ1-2, with D hard to call. This CDR3 has 13 residues. Germline values: CDR1 SEHNR, CDR2 FQNEAQ (reference sequence). V shed 5 bases and J shed 3 bases, with 10 bases lying between them. Filled out from reference TRBV7-9 and TRBJ1-2, the complete variable domain reads DTGVSQNPRHKITKRGQNVTFRCDPISEHNRLYWYRQTLGQGPEFLTYFQNEAQLEKSRLLSDRFSAERPKGSFSTLEIQRTEQGDSAMYLCASSPPRDYGYTFGSGTRLTVV.

This sequence joins TRBV12-3 or TRBV12-4 and TRBJ2-1, with 14 bases aligning to TRBD2. J gave up 7 bases and V 5 bases, and 7 bases lay outside the gene matches. The length of the CDR3 is 16 residues. DNA of the CDR3: TGTGCCAGCAGTCCTGGGACTAGCGGGAGTAATAATGAGCAGTTCTTC. Encoded protein: CASSPGTSGSNNEQFF.

This clonotype was seen repeatedly, ten times or more. The chain links TRBV6-2 or TRBV6-3 to TRBJ1-1; 7 nucleotides agree with TRBD1. CDR3 length: 14 amino acids. Germline V gives CDR1 MNHEY, CDR2 SVGEGT. After removal of 7 bases from V and 1 base from J, the junction contained 6 bases not matched to a gene. The chain's CDR3 is CASTPTGRNTEAFF. The CDR3 nucleotides read TGTGCCAGCACGCCGACAGGGCGGAACACTGAAGCTTTCTTT.